This T cell receptor (beta chain) was sequenced for a study of T cells in Graves' hyperthyroidism and ophthalmopathy. In germline, CDR1 is SEHNR, CDR2 FQNEAQ (reference sequence). The CDR3 sequence is 14 residues long. Trimming shortened V by 5 bases and J by 0 bases, and 10 bases separated the two germline ends. What was amplified from RNA transcripts were TCR beta CDR3 regions. The TCR CDR3 was amplified in a first-round RT-PCR using the HTBI primer set. From the multiplex PCR reads, TCRdb called clonotypes with MiXCR, one entry per CDR3 protein. The table records around 580,000 distinct CDR3 sequences, over 15% of them present only once. This clonotype was recorded at least ten times.

This TCR was recovered from a woman younger than 30 with Graves' hyperthyroidism. What was sequenced was blood. The chain has TRBV7-9 and TRBJ1-1; D is undetermined. CDR3 protein: CASSPAQMNTEAFF. Written as DNA, the CDR3 is TGTGCCAGCAGCCCAGCCCAGATGAACACTGAAGCTTTCTTT.